This T cell receptor (beta chain) was identified during a study of shared clonotypes between healthy human individuals. The germline gives CDR1 MNHEY, CDR2 SMNVEV (reference sequence). The V and J ends lost 7 bases and 1 base respectively, with 14 bases between them. This CDR3 region has 15 residues. Whole-study findings and limits: Sampling covered blood only; tissue repertoires likely differ.

The assay was immunoSEQ multiplex PCR, and TCRdb's table has in-frame clones only and misses some. The sample has some 1,900,000 clones, less than 95% seen once. Comments on this clone: Its antigen remains unidentified.

It was CD45RO-negative cells, positively selected for CCR7, that made up naive CD8 cells, with terminally differentiated effector memory CD45RA+ cells excluded. The TCR comes from a man between 18 and 35 years old in good health. The sample consisted of naive CD8+ T cells sorted from blood. The V and J genes are TRBV27 and TRBJ1-5; possibly TRBD1 for D (6 bases). CDR3 nucleotides: TGTGCCAGCACTGCGGGGGGCGGCAGCAATCAGCCCCAGCATTTT. Residues: CASTAGGGSNQPQHF.